This entry lists 13 T cell receptor beta chains sequenced from one sample in a study of T cell changes during pregnancy in multiple sclerosis. Assay: immunoSEQ multiplex PCR; the TCRdb copy retains only in-frame clones and omits some. The data hold tens of thousands of clones, with roughly 94% observed a single time. The starting material was CD4+ T cells from peripheral blood mononuclear cells, obtained in the second trimester of pregnancy. The source is a female donor with multiple sclerosis, enrolled in a pregnancy study.

This chain uses TRBV7-2 with TRBJ1-1; 7 bases line up with TRBD1. CDR1 is SGHTA and CDR2 is FQGNSA in the germline V gene. The length of the CDR3 is 17 residues. The ends lost 2 bases at V and 4 bases at J; junction bases unmatched: 13. The CDR3 loop reads CASSLTSSGGSGTEAFF. The DNA of the CDR3 is TGTGCCAGCAGCTTAACATCGTCAGGGGGTAGTGGCACTGAAGCTTTCTTT.

This clone was observed once. The genes are TRBV19 and TRBJ2-3; 10 bases are shared with TRBD2. CDR3 length: 16 amino acids. Germline CDR1 is LNHDA and CDR2 is SQIVND (reference sequence). The trim removed 5 bases at V and 2 bases at J, leaving 7 bases unmatched. The CDR3 DNA reads as TGTGCCAGTAGTGTGGTAGCGGGGGGCCCCACAGATACGCAGTATTTT. It is translated as CASSVVAGGPTDTQYF.

With respect to this clone: An end of the junction differs from the germline gene, which may be a read error. The V gene is TRBV9, the J gene TRBJ2-3, with 12 bases identical to TRBD2. The germline V gene has CDR1 SGDLS and CDR2 YYNGEE. The CDR3 contains 16 residues. The DNA for the CDR3 is TGCTCCAGCAGCGCTTCGACTAGCGGGGGAGAAGATACGCAGTATTTT. It is translated as CSSSASTSGGEDTQYF.

The rearrangement uses TRBV6-1 and TRBJ1-6; no clear D. The V end was cut by 6 bases, the J end by 8 bases, with 11 bases between. This CDR3 is built from 13 residues. The germline V gene has CDR1 MNHNS and CDR2 SASEGT. The CDR3 sequence is CASRIRDDSPLHF. CDR3 in DNA: TGTGCCAGCAGGATCCGGGATGATTCACCCCTCCACTTT.

This rearrangement joins TRBV11-3 to TRBJ2-1; 9 positions agree with TRBD1. The CDR3 has 14 residues. Per the germline V gene, CDR1 is SGHNT and CDR2 is YENEEA. Trimming at V came to 1 base and at J to 9 bases, leaving 4 bases not matched to a gene. The CDR3 sequence: CASSLGQGVSEQFF. The CDR3 DNA follows: TGTGCCAGCAGCTTAGGACAGGGGGTTAGTGAGCAGTTCTTC.

The chain carries TRBV5-6 and TRBJ1-5; tentative D call: TRBD1 (5 bases). Germline V lookup: CDR1 SGHDT, CDR2 YYEEEE. This CDR3 has 17 amino acids. The V end was cut by 4 bases, the J end by 4 bases, with 21 bases between. CDR3 amino acids: CASSPSTATFRNQPQHF. The DNA of the CDR3 is TGTGCCAGCAGCCCCTCGACAGCTACCTTTCGGAATCAGCCCCAGCATTTT.

The chain combines TRBV11-1 with TRBJ2-7; no definite D call. CDR1 and CDR2 from the germline V gene are SGHAT and FQDESV (reference sequence). CDR3 length: 12 amino acids. V was clipped by 3 bases and J by 3 bases, with 6 bases between them. The CDR3: CASSFIDYEQYF. The CDR3 nucleotides read TGTGCCAGCAGCTTCATAGACTACGAGCAGTACTTC.

CDR3 amino acids: CASSEGDGGYYGYTF. The CDR3, as DNA: TGTGCCAGCAGTGAAGGTGATGGGGGGTACTATGGCTACACCTTC. The rearrangement joins TRBV6-1 to TRBJ1-2; possible D gene TRBD1, 5 bases. The CDR3 is made up of 15 amino acids. The V and J ends lost 1 base and 3 bases respectively, with 12 bases between them. The germline CDR1 and CDR2 sequences are MNHNS and SASEGT.

The CDR3 sequence: CATSRDPPYRGAYGYTF. The CDR3 DNA is TGTGCCACCAGCAGAGATCCCCCCTACAGGGGGGCCTATGGCTACACCTTC. This chain uses TRBV15 with TRBJ1-2; TRBD1 matches at 8 bases. Germline CDR1 LNHNV, CDR2 YYDKDF (reference sequence). The CDR3 covers 17 residues. V shed 0 bases, J shed 4 bases, and the junction held 10 bases outside the gene matches. Variable domain in full (rest from reference TRBV15 and TRBJ1-2): DAMVIQNPRYQVTQFGKPVTLSCSQTLNHNVMYWYQQKSSQAPKLLFHYYDKDFNNEADTPDNFQSRRPNTSFCFLDIRSPGLGDTAMYLCATSRDPPYRGAYGYTFGSGTRLTVV.

The table lists this clone with a few counts. The chain is built from TRBV28 and TRBJ1-6; perhaps TRBD1 as D (6 bases). The V gene's germline CDR1 is MDHEN and CDR2 SYDVKM. V was cut by 6 bases and J by 6 bases, with 12 bases left in between. CDR3 size: 14 residues. This chain's CDR3 is CASRGAGGNSPLHF. The CDR3 DNA is TGTGCCAGCAGGGGGGCGGGTGGTAATTCACCCCTCCACTTT. Combining the CDR3 with reference TRBV28 and TRBJ1-6 gives the whole variable domain DVKVTQSSRYLVKRTGEKVFLECVQDMDHENMFWYRQDPGLGLRLIYFSYDVKMKEKGDIPEGYSVSREKKERFSLILESASTNQTSMYLCASRGAGGNSPLHFGNGTRLTVT.

This clone was detected only a few times. The rearrangement links TRBV7-3 to TRBJ2-1, with 9 bases fitting TRBD2. The CDR3 runs to 15 residues. The germline V gene encodes CDR1 SGHTA and CDR2 FQGTGA. The V segment lost 0 bases and the J segment 9 bases; nucleotides outside the gene matches: 6. The CDR3: CASSLTLAGTTEQFF. The CDR3 DNA reads as TGTGCCAGCAGCTTAACGCTAGCGGGGACGACTGAGCAGTTCTTC.

DNA for the CDR3: TGTGCCAGCAGCCGGGGACAGGGTAGCAATCAGCCCCAGCATTTT. Its protein is CASSRGQGSNQPQHF. V gene TRBV6-6 combines with J gene TRBJ1-5; TRBD1 matches 9 bases. V was clipped by 6 bases and J by 0 bases; unmatched bases: 3. CDR3 length: 15 amino acids. CDR1 and CDR2 (germline): MNHNY, SVGAGI (reference sequence).

In its sample, this clone was seen once. V is TRBV6-5 and J is TRBJ2-1, with 12 bases fitting TRBD2. The V segment lost 5 bases and the J segment 6 bases; nucleotides outside the gene matches: 5. Germline V gene data show CDR1 as MNHEY and CDR2 as SVGAGI. This CDR3 region has 15 residues. The chain's CDR3 is CASSRLAGAINEQFF. For the CDR3, the DNA is TGTGCCAGCAGTCGACTAGCGGGGGCAATCAATGAGCAGTTCTTC.